These 22 T cell receptor beta chains were sequenced from one sample in a study of cytomegalovirus exposure and HLA in healthy donors. The study ran its PCR with 60 Vbeta and 13 Jbeta primers. The assay was immunoSEQ multiplex PCR, and TCRdb's table has in-frame clones only and misses some. The sample table sets out 40,000 or so clones. The sample comprised PBMCs. The source is a man aged 25 to 40 in good health and CMV-seronegative.

The chain recombines TRBV20-1 with TRBJ1-4; the D is unclear. V was pared by 2 bases and J by 6 bases, with 4 bases between. This CDR3 is 11 amino acids long. Germline-derived CDR1 and CDR2 are DFQATT and SNEGSKA (reference sequence). Here the CDR3 DNA reads TGCAGTGCTAGACCGTATGAAAAACTGTTTTTT. As protein: CSARPYEKLFF.

This chain uses TRBV9 with TRBJ2-3; tentative D call: TRBD2 (5 bases). The CDR3 is made up of 14 amino acids. The V end lost 1 base, the J end lost 3 bases, and 9 bases lay between the germline ends. Germline CDR1 and CDR2: SGDLS and YYNGEE. The CDR3 region has the DNA TGTGCCAGCAGCGTATTAGGGAGAACAGATACGCAGTATTTT. It codes for CASSVLGRTDTQYF. Full variable domain (remainder filled in from reference TRBV9 and TRBJ2-3): DSGVTQTPKHLITATGQRVTLRCSPRSGDLSVYWYQQSLDQGLQFLIQYYNGEERAKGNILERFSAQQFPDLHSELNLSSLELGDSALYFCASSVLGRTDTQYFGPGTRLTVL.

The CDR3 DNA is TGTGCCAGCAGCCCCATAGGGCGGGGAGGGACCGGGGAGCTGTTTTTT. Protein: CASSPIGRGGTGELFF. The chain joins TRBV9 to TRBJ2-2, with 7 bases matching TRBD2. CDR3 length: 16 amino acids. The V and J ends lost 4 bases and 5 bases, in that order; junction bases with no gene match: 11. The germline V gene encodes CDR1 SGDLS and CDR2 YYNGEE. The full variable domain, its missing parts supplied by reference TRBV9 and TRBJ2-2, is DSGVTQTPKHLITATGQRVTLRCSPRSGDLSVYWYQQSLDQGLQFLIQYYNGEERAKGNILERFSAQQFPDLHSELNLSSLELGDSALYFCASSPIGRGGTGELFFGEGSRLTVL.

The CDR3 DNA is TGCAGCCTATCGGAGGGTACTAATGGCTACACCTTC. Its protein is CSLSEGTNGYTF. The rearrangement uses TRBV29-1 and TRBJ1-2; no firm D call. V shed 8 bases and J shed 6 bases, with 16 bases lying between them. The CDR3 is 12 residues long. Germline V gene sequence: CDR1 SQVTM, CDR2 ANQGSEA.

The rearrangement joins TRBV5-4 to TRBJ2-1; TRBD2 agrees at 12 bases. CDR3 size: 14 residues. Germline loops: CDR1 SGHNT, CDR2 YYREEE (reference sequence). With 3 bases clipped from V and 6 bases from J, the junction kept 1 base outside the gene matches. CDR3 DNA sequence: TGTGCCAGCAGCTCTAGCGGGAGGGCCAATGAGCAGTTCTTC. Protein product: CASSSSGRANEQFF.

The V gene is TRBV7-7, the J gene TRBJ2-2; D is perhaps TRBD2 (7 bases). The V and J ends lost 11 bases and 5 bases respectively, with 12 bases between them. The CDR3 has 12 amino acids. CDR1 and CDR2 (germline): SSHAT, FNYEAQ (reference sequence). The CDR3 spells CAGGGGTGELFF. DNA for the CDR3: TGTGCCGGGGGAGGGGGAACCGGGGAGCTGTTTTTT.

This chain uses TRBV30 with TRBJ2-1; D is possibly TRBD2 (6 bases). There are 14 residues in the CDR3. Per the germline V gene, CDR1 is GTSNPN and CDR2 is SVGIG (reference sequence). V lost 3 bases and J 4 bases, leaving 13 bases between the germline ends. CDR3 sequence (DNA): TGTGCCTGGAGGCCCGGGACTGCATACAATGAGCAGTTCTTC. It codes for CAWRPGTAYNEQFF.

The chain joins TRBV5-5 to TRBJ2-5; 8 bases are shared with TRBD2. The J call may be wrong; the DNA end is better matched by TRBJ2-7. This CDR3 region has 14 residues. Germline V gene sequence: CDR1 SGHKS, CDR2 YYEKEE (reference sequence). CDR3 sequence reads: CASSTRTSIYEQYF. CDR3 in DNA: TGTGCCAGCAGCACACGGACTAGCATCTACGAGCAGTACTTC.

The chain is built from TRBV4-1 and TRBJ2-2, with a possible D match to TRBD2 (6 bases). The CDR3 has 16 residues. Trimming removed 3 bases from V and 0 bases from J, with 11 bases in between. Germline V CDR1 and CDR2: MGHRA, YSYEKL. This CDR3 reads CASSHEGTSNTGELFF. The CDR3 DNA is TGCGCCAGCAGCCATGAGGGGACTTCGAACACCGGGGAGCTGTTTTTT.

V and J are TRBV29-1 and TRBJ1-2, with TRBD1 matching 7 bases. The CDR3 runs to 14 residues. Germline lookup yields CDR1 SQVTM and CDR2 ANQGSEA. The junction had 6 bases not matched to a gene; V was cut back by 2 bases and J by 3 bases. The CDR3 DNA reads as TGCAGCGTTGAAAAAGGTGGACAGGACTATGGCTACACCTTC. This gives the protein CSVEKGGQDYGYTF.

A word on this clone: Compared with germline, one end of the junction differs, possibly owing to a read error. This chain joins TRBV30 and TRBJ2-1; D unresolved. There are 13 residues in the CDR3. Germline V gene sequence: CDR1 GTSNPN, CDR2 SVGIG (reference sequence). CDR3 DNA sequence: TGTGCCTGGAGTGTATCCTCCCACAATGAGCAGTTCTTC. Translation gives CAWSVSSHNEQFF.

The V and J genes are TRBV18 and TRBJ2-7; D gene uncertain. V lost 2 bases to trimming and J lost 4 bases, with 9 bases between them. The CDR3 is made up of 13 amino acids. The germline CDR1 and CDR2 sequences are KGHSH and LQKENI. The DNA for the CDR3 is TGTGCCAGCTCACCAAAAACTTCGTACGAGCAGTACTTC. It is translated as CASSPKTSYEQYF. Filled out from reference TRBV18 and TRBJ2-7, the complete variable domain reads NAGVMQNPRHLVRRRGQEARLRCSPMKGHSHVYWYRQLPEEGLKFMVYLQKENIIDESGMPKERFSAEFPKEGPSILRIQQVVRGDSAAYFCASSPKTSYEQYFGPGTRLTVT.

The rearrangement uses TRBV5-1 and TRBJ2-7; D is possibly TRBD1 (5 bases). CDR1 and CDR2 (germline): SGHRS, YFSETQ. The CDR3 is 14 residues long. V lost 0 bases to trimming and J lost 4 bases, with 11 bases between them. The CDR3 DNA is TGCGCCAGCAGCTTGGGAGACAGACCATACGAGCAGTACTTC. Protein sequence: CASSLGDRPYEQYF.

The chain carries TRBV30 and TRBJ2-3, with 8 bases aligning to TRBD1. Germline CDR1 is GTSNPN and CDR2 is SVGIG (reference sequence). This CDR3 is built from 17 residues. The junction had 19 bases not matched to a gene; V was cut back by 8 bases and J by 3 bases. The CDR3 DNA reads TGTGCCGGCCGGCGGGTGACGAACAGGGGGTCAACAGATACGCAGTATTTT. It specifies CAGRRVTNRGSTDTQYF.

The chain is built from TRBV6-6 and TRBJ2-7; the match to TRBD1 covers 9 bases. This CDR3 has 12 amino acids. V dropped 6 bases and J dropped 6; count of bases not matched to a gene: 3. Germline lookup yields CDR1 MNHNY and CDR2 SVGAGI (reference sequence). CDR3 nucleotide sequence: TGTGCCAGCAGCCGGGACAGGGTCGAGCAGTACTTC. Its protein product is CASSRDRVEQYF.

This chain uses TRBV7-9 with TRBJ1-3, with D possibly matching TRBD1 (5 bases). Germline-derived CDR1 and CDR2 are SEHNR and FQNEAQ (reference sequence). This CDR3 has 17 amino acids. The germline V and J ends were trimmed by 0 bases and 4 bases, with 16 bases remaining between them. The CDR3 coding sequence is TGTGCCAGCAGCTTAGCCCGTACGACAGTGATCGGAAACACCATATATTTT. As protein: CASSLARTTVIGNTIYF.

The chain has TRBV5-6 and TRBJ2-1; possible D gene TRBD2, 5 bases. Between the trimmed V and J ends, which lost 0 bases and 13 bases, there was a span of 11 bases. The V gene's germline CDR1 is SGHDT and CDR2 YYEEEE. The CDR3 runs 12 residues. CDR3 sequence (DNA): TGTGCCAGCAGCTTGGCTCTAGCACCTCAGTTCTTC. Translation gives CASSLALAPQFF.

The rearrangement links TRBV7-2 to TRBJ2-5; 13 bases map to TRBD2. V dropped 5 bases and J dropped 2; count of bases not matched to a gene: 5. The CDR3 loop spans 16 amino acids. CDR1 SGHTA and CDR2 FQGNSA come from the germline V gene. In DNA, the CDR3 is TGTGCCAGCAGCCTTCGGACTAGCGGGAGTCAAGAGACCCAGTACTTC. Its protein is CASSLRTSGSQETQYF.

V usage is TRBV6-5 and J usage is TRBJ2-1, with 8 bases that match TRBD2. Germline lookup yields CDR1 MNHEY and CDR2 SVGAGI. The CDR3 extends over 15 amino acids. Trimming took 3 bases from V and 6 from J; bases not matched to a gene: 7. This CDR3 is CASSYDTGRVNEQFF. The CDR3 DNA sequence: TGTGCCAGCAGTTATGATACCGGGAGGGTCAATGAGCAGTTCTTC.

Turning to this clone: Different DNA sequences within this sample yield the same CDR3. The chain recombines TRBV9 with TRBJ2-1; 8 bases align to TRBD2. Germline CDR1 SGDLS, CDR2 YYNGEE. The junction had 6 bases not matched to a gene; V was cut back by 0 bases and J by 7 bases. This CDR3 has 15 amino acids. The CDR3 loop is CASSVEGTRGNEQFF. The CDR3 coding sequence is TGTGCCAGCAGCGTAGAAGGGACTAGGGGGAATGAGCAGTTCTTC.

J is TRBJ2-2 and V is TRBV30; 8 bases are shared with TRBD1. This CDR3 has 15 amino acids. The V and J ends lost 3 bases and 3 bases, in that order; junction bases with no gene match: 6. Looked up from germline, CDR1 is GTSNPN and CDR2 is SVGIG (reference sequence). The CDR3 loop reads CAWRRGQVDTGELFF. DNA for the CDR3: TGTGCCTGGAGGAGGGGACAGGTGGACACCGGGGAGCTGTTTTTT.

The V gene is TRBV5-4, the J gene TRBJ1-6, with 7 bases identical to TRBD1. This CDR3 contains 16 residues. Per the germline V gene, CDR1 is SGHNT and CDR2 is YYREEE (reference sequence). With V trimmed by 6 bases and J by 9 bases, 15 bases remained unmatched. The chain's CDR3 is CASTPEGAARGSPLHF. As DNA, the CDR3 is TGTGCCAGCACCCCAGAGGGGGCAGCCCGAGGTTCACCCCTCCACTTT.